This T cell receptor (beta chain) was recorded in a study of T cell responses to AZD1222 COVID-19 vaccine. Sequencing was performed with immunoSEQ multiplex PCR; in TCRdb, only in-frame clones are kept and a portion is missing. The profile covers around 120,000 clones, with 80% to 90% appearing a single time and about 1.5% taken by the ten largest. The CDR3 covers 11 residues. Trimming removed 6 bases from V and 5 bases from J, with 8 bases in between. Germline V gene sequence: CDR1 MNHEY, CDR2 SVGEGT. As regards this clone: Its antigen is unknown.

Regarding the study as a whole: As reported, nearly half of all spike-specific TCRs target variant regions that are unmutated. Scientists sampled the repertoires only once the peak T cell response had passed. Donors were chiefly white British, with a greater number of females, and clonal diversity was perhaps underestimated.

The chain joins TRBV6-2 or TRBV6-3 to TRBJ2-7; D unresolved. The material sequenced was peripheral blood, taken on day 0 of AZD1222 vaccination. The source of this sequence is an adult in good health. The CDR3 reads CASSHGNEQYF. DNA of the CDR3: TGTGCCAGCAGCCACGGAAACGAGCAGTACTTC.